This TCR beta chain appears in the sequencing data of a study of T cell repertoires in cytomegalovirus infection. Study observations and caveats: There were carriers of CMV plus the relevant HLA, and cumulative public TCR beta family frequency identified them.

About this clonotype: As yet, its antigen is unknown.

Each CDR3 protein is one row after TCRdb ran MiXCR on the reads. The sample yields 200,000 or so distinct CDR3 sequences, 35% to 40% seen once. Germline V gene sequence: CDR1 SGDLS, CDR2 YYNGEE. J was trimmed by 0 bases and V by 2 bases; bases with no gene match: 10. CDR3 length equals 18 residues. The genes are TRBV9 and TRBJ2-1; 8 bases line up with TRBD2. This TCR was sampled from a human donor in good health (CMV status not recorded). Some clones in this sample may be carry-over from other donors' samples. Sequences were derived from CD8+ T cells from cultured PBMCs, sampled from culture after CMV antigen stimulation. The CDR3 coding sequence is TGTGCCAGCAGCGTCCGGACCGGGAGGGACTACTCCTACAATGAGCAGTTCTTC. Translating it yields CASSVRTGRDYSYNEQFF.